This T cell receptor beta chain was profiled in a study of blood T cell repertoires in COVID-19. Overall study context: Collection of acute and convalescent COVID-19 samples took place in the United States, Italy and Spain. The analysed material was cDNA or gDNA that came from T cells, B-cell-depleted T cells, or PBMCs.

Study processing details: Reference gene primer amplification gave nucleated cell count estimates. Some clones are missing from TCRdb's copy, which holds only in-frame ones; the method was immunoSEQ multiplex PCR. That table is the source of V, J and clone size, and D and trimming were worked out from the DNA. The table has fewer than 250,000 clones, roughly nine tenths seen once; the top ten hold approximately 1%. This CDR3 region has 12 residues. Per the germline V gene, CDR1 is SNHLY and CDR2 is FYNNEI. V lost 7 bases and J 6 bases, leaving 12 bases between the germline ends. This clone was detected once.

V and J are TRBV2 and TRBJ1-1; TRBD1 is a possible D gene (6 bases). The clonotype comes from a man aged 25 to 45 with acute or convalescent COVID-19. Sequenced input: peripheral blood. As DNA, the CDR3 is TGTGCCAGCAACAGGGACGCGGCTGAAGCTTTCTTT. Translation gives CASNRDAAEAFF.